The T cell receptor beta chain described here comes from a study of cytomegalovirus exposure and HLA in healthy donors. Study-level information: In an early release, HLA-typed donors contributed some 88 million unique TCR sequences.

Study observations and caveats: Common viral pathogens were later found to be apparently linked to several of the most significant clusters. Later on, analysis showed that most CMV-associated TCR beta chains appeared to be HLA-restricted.

In regard to this clone: Its antigen is unidentified.

This CDR3 is built from 15 residues. V lost 8 bases to trimming and J lost 7 bases; unmatched junction nucleotides: 9. CDR1 and CDR2 from the germline V gene are SGHTA and FQGNSA. It was with 60 Vbeta and 13 Jbeta primers that the PCR ran. The protocol was immunoSEQ multiplex PCR, while the TCRdb copy is restricted to in-frame clones and leaves out a portion. The sample shows 100,000 to 150,000 clones, around two thirds of them seen only once. V and J are TRBV7-2 and TRBJ2-2; 11 positions match TRBD2. Sequenced: PBMCs. This TCR came from a woman aged 40-49 years in good health and CMV-seropositive. In nucleotides, the CDR3 is TGTGCCAGCCTGCGATTAGCGGGGGGGAACGGGGAGCTGTTTTTT. Protein sequence: CASLRLAGGNGELFF.